Presented here are 8 T cell receptor beta chains from one specimen sequenced in a study of identical twins. In TCRdb, the 5' RACE reads were re-called with MiXCR into one record per CDR3 protein. The table lists 300,000 to 400,000 distinct CDR3 sequences, around 12% of them singletons, with around 7.2% in the top ten. These data were also filed under a second study, of yellow fever vaccine responses in identical twins.

The sample taken for sequencing was CD8+ T cells sorted from blood. All receptors derive from a woman under 30 in good health.

This clonotype came up many times. The chain has TRBV7-9 and TRBJ2-1; TRBD2 aligns across 11 bases. Per germline, CDR1 SEHNR and CDR2 FQNEAQ (reference sequence). J was trimmed by 2 bases and V by 5 bases; bases with no gene match: 5. CDR3 length: 16 amino acids. The CDR3 protein is CASSDTSGSAYNEQFF. CDR3 nucleotide sequence: TGTGCCAGCAGCGACACTAGCGGGAGCGCCTACAATGAGCAGTTCTTC. Full variable domain (missing parts from reference TRBV7-9 and TRBJ2-1): DTGVSQNPRHKITKRGQNVTFRCDPISEHNRLYWYRQTLGQGPEFLTYFQNEAQLEKSRLLSDRFSAERPKGSFSTLEIQRTEQGDSAMYLCASSDTSGSAYNEQFFGPGTRLTVL.

In this sample, this clonotype turned up a few times. This chain joins TRBV28 and TRBJ2-5, with 16 nucleotides matching TRBD2. The CDR3 length is 18 residues. The V segment lost 4 bases and the J segment 2 bases; nucleotides outside the gene matches: 7. The germline CDR1 and CDR2 sequences are MDHEN and SYDVKM. CDR3 amino acids: CASSYPGTSGGVQETQYF. The CDR3 DNA sequence: TGTGCCAGCAGTTACCCCGGGACTAGCGGGGGGGTTCAAGAGACCCAGTACTTC.

This clonotype was seen more than once but under ten times. The chain is built from TRBV6-1 and TRBJ2-6, with D uncertain. The CDR3 is 17 residues long. From germline, CDR1 is MNHNS and CDR2 SASEGT. V lost 4 bases to trimming and J lost 0 bases, with 13 bases between them. CDR3 in DNA: TGTGCCAGCAGTGGTGCCCAAGGGCCCTCTGGGGCCAACGTCCTGACTTTC. As protein: CASSGAQGPSGANVLTF.

Ten or more counts support this clonotype. The CDR3 loop reads CASSPGLAGNEQYV. As DNA, the CDR3 is TGTGCCAGCAGCCCCGGACTAGCGGGGAACGAGCAGTACGTC. The rearrangement joins TRBV3-1 to TRBJ2-7, with 12 bases fitting TRBD2. The CDR3 covers 14 residues. Trimming cost V 4 bases and J 5 bases; bases outside gene matches: 3. Germline CDR1 LGHDT, CDR2 YNNKEL (reference sequence).

This clonotype occurred many times. This rearrangement joins TRBV5-5 to TRBJ2-7; TRBD2 matches at 9 bases. The V gene's germline CDR1 is SGHKS and CDR2 YYEKEE (reference sequence). The CDR3 contains 17 residues. CDR3 amino acids: CASNLGSGTSTHYEQYV. In DNA, the CDR3 is TGTGCCAGCAACTTGGGATCCGGGACTAGCACCCATTACGAGCAGTACGTC.

The V and J genes are TRBV28 and TRBJ1-4; D perhaps matches TRBD1 (5 bases). The V end was cut by 4 bases, the J end by 5 bases, with 14 bases between. CDR3 size: 15 residues. Germline CDR1 is MDHEN and CDR2 is SYDVKM. CDR3 nucleotide sequence: TGTGCCAGCAGTTCACCGACAGCACAAAATGAAAAACTGTTTTTT. It is translated as CASSSPTAQNEKLFF. Full variable domain (rest looked up from reference TRBV28 and TRBJ1-4): DVKVTQSSRYLVKRTGEKVFLECVQDMDHENMFWYRQDPGLGLRLIYFSYDVKMKEKGDIPEGYSVSREKKERFSLILESASTNQTSMYLCASSSPTAQNEKLFFGSGTQLSVL.

This clonotype was recorded a few times. The V gene is TRBV7-3, the J gene TRBJ2-1; TRBD1 matches 9 bases. CDR1 is SGHTA and CDR2 is FQGTGA in the germline V gene. CDR3 size: 15 residues. J gave up 5 bases and V 2 bases, and 4 bases lay outside the gene matches. The DNA for the CDR3 is TGTGCCAGCAGCTTAGGGACAGGGACTAACAATGAGCAGTTCTTC. Translating it yields CASSLGTGTNNEQFF.

This clonotype was detected many times. This rearrangement joins TRBV5-1 to TRBJ2-3; possible D gene TRBD2, 5 bases. In germline, CDR1 is SGHRS, CDR2 YFSETQ. V was trimmed by 2 bases and J by 2 bases, leaving 12 bases between them. The CDR3 sequence is 15 residues long. Here the CDR3 DNA reads TGCGCCAGCAGCTTTGAGCGGACCCTCACAGATACGCAGTATTTT. Amino acid sequence: CASSFERTLTDTQYF.